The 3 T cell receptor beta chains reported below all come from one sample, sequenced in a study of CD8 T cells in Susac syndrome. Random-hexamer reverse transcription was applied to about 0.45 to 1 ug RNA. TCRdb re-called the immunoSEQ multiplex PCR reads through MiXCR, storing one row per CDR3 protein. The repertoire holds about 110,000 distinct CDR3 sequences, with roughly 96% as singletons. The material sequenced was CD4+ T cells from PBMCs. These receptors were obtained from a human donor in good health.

The CDR3 protein is CASSPIAGLTDTQYF. CDR3 in DNA: TGTGCCAGCAGTCCTATAGCGGGGCTCACAGATACGCAGTATTTT. V usage is TRBV4-2 and J usage is TRBJ2-3, with 8 nucleotides matching TRBD2. The junction had 7 bases not matched to a gene; V was cut back by 6 bases and J by 2 bases. The CDR3 extends over 15 amino acids. CDR1 is LGHNA and CDR2 is YNFKEQ in the germline V gene.

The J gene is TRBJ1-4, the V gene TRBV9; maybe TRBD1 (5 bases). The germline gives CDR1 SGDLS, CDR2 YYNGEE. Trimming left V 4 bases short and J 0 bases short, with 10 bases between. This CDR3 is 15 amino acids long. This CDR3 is CASSPGTPTNEKLFF. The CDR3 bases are TGTGCCAGCAGCCCCGGGACTCCAACTAATGAAAAACTGTTTTTT.

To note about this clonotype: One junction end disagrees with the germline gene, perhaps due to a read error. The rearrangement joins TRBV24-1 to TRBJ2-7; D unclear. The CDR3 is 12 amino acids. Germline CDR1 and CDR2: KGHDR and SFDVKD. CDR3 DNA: TGTGCCACCAGGAAGTCCTCCCACGAGCAGTACTTC. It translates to CATRKSSHEQYF.